Here is one T cell receptor beta chain with its context. This CDR3 is 14 amino acids long. Looked up from germline, CDR1 is LNHNV and CDR2 is YYDKDF (reference sequence). V gave up 2 bases and J gave up 8 bases, with 13 bases separating them. Primers included in the PCR were 60 Vbeta and 13 Jbeta primers. Generated by immunoSEQ multiplex PCR, the TCRdb table keeps only in-frame clones and is missing some. The sample lists 150,000 to 200,000 clones, approximately 85% occurring once. The data were taken from a study of cytomegalovirus exposure and HLA in healthy donors. The sequence derives from a man aged 18 to 29 in good health and CMV-seronegative. The sample consisted of PBMCs. The chain is built from TRBV15 and TRBJ2-1; D may be TRBD1 (5 bases). The CDR3 sequence is CATSRPPAGHEQFF. CDR3 coding DNA: TGTGCCACCAGCAGACCACCGGCAGGGCATGAGCAGTTCTTC.